This TCR beta chain stems from a study of blood T cells in healthy people across ages. On this clonotype itself: Its antigen is still unknown. An end of the junction does not agree with germline; a read error may underlie this.

The authors ran a second PCR of 7 to 11 cycles using a sample-barcoded 5' primer and a J-beta primer mix. At least 2.5 million CDR3-containing paired-end reads were obtained per sample. TCRdb itself ran the 5' RACE reads through MiXCR, one entry per CDR3 protein. This sample has around 1,900,000 distinct CDR3 sequences, with roughly two fifths found just once. Notes on the study in general: With unsorted PBMCs, a conclusive comparison of naive versus antigen-experienced cells was not possible.

Peripheral blood, about 9.3 milliliters per donor, was collected. Extractions gave at least 6 micrograms of total RNA per sample. This CDR3 is built from 15 residues. Germline lookup yields CDR1 SQVTM and CDR2 ANQGSEA. The sample comprised blood. The receptor was isolated from a human donor in good health. The chain recombines TRBV29-1 with TRBJ1-2; TRBD1 might be the D (6 bases). The CDR3 DNA reads as TGCAGCGCTGAAGACGGGAACAGGGCGAACTATGGCCACACCTTC. It translates to CSAEDGNRANYGHTF.